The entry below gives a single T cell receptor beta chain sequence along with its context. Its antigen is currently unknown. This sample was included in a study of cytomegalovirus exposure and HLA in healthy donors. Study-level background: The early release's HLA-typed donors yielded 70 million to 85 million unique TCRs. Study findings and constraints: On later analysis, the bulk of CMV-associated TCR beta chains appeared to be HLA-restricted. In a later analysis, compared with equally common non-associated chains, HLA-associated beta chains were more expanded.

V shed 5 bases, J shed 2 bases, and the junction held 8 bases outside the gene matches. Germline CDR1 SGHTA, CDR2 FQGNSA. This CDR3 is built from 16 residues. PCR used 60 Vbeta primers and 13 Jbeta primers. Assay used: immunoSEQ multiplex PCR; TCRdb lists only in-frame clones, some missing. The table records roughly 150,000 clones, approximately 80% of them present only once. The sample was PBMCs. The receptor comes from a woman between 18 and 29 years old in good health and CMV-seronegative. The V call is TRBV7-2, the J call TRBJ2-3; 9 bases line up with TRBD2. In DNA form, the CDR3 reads TGTGCCAGCAGCCCTCGAGCGGGGGGAAACACAGATACGCAGTATTTT. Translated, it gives CASSPRAGGNTDTQYF.